This is a list of T cell receptor beta chains from one sample in a study of human T cells and chemical hapten exposure. TCRdb ran MiXCR on the RACE reads and lists one entry per CDR3 protein. The sample contains 380,000 or so distinct CDR3 sequences, about 4.4% of which appear only once. This material consisted of whole blood, taken in connection with sensitization to the hapten diphenylcyclopropenone (DPC). The source of these receptors is a woman between 50 and 59 years old with alopecia areata. Some clones in this sample may be carry-over from other donors' samples. The CDR3 runs from the conserved cysteine through the conserved F or W. The order of the fields is clone size, D gene, J gene, V gene, CDR3 protein, CDR3 DNA. The D gene is left open where the match is weak. Clone size, where shown, is once, few, many, or a class for clones that have expanded.

clone_size: many; d_call: .; j_call: TRBJ1-2; v_call: TRBV20-1; cdr3_aa: CSLRTDSNYGYTF; cdr3_nt: TGCAGCCTTAGGACGGACTCCAACTATGGCTACACCTTC
clone_size: .; d_call: TRBD1; j_call: TRBJ1-2; v_call: TRBV5-1; cdr3_aa: CASSLGDSFFGYTF; cdr3_nt: TGCGCCAGCAGCTTGGGGGACAGTTTTTTCGGCTACACCTTC
clone_size: few; d_call: TRBD2; j_call: TRBJ2-1; v_call: TRBV7-9; cdr3_aa: CASSLVPRGRGNEQFF; cdr3_nt: TGTGCCAGCAGCTTAGTTCCTCGCGGGAGAGGCAATGAGCAGTTCTTC
clone_size: many; d_call: .; j_call: TRBJ2-7; v_call: TRBV12-3/TRBV12-4; cdr3_aa: CASSLTNLPGPVSSYEQYF; cdr3_nt: TGTGCCAGCAGTTTAACGAACCTCCCTGGACCTGTTAGCTCCTACGAGCAGTACTTC
clone_size: few; d_call: .; j_call: TRBJ1-1; v_call: TRBV18; cdr3_aa: CASSPPVWVTTEAFF; cdr3_nt: TGTGCCAGCTCACCACCCGTATGGGTCACCACTGAAGCTTTCTTT
clone_size: many; d_call: .; j_call: TRBJ1-1; v_call: TRBV4-1; cdr3_aa: CASSQDGQVVTEAFF; cdr3_nt: TGCGCCAGCAGCCAAGATGGCCAGGTGGTCACTGAAGCTTTCTTT
clone_size: many; d_call: .; j_call: TRBJ1-5; v_call: TRBV30; cdr3_aa: CAWSQSGNQPQHF; cdr3_nt: TGTGCCTGGAGTCAGTCAGGGAATCAGCCCCAGCATTTT
clone_size: many; d_call: .; j_call: TRBJ2-4; v_call: TRBV5-1; cdr3_aa: CASSSSGQGLAKNIQYF; cdr3_nt: TGCGCCAGCAGCTCGTCGGGCCAGGGTTTAGCCAAAAACATTCAGTACTTC
clone_size: .; d_call: .; j_call: TRBJ2-6; v_call: TRBV12-3/TRBV12-4; cdr3_aa: CASSFVRGWANVLTF; cdr3_nt: TGTGCCAGCAGTTTTGTTAGGGGGTGGGCCAACGTCCTGACTTTC
clone_size: many; d_call: .; j_call: TRBJ2-2; v_call: TRBV9; cdr3_aa: CASSVVGGNTGELFF; cdr3_nt: TGTGCCAGCAGCGTAGTAGGGGGTAACACCGGGGAGCTGTTTTTT
clone_size: .; d_call: TRBD2; j_call: TRBJ2-3; v_call: TRBV20-1; cdr3_aa: CSARVPGGIRTDTQYF; cdr3_nt: TGCAGTGCTAGAGTACCCGGGGGGATACGCACAGATACGCAGTATTTT
clone_size: many; d_call: .; j_call: TRBJ1-3; v_call: TRBV29-1; cdr3_aa: CSVEGQGLGNTIYF; cdr3_nt: TGCAGCGTTGAGGGGCAGGGGTTAGGAAACACCATATATTTT
clone_size: many; d_call: TRBD1; j_call: TRBJ2-3; v_call: TRBV7-2; cdr3_aa: CASSYRTGGEDTQYF; cdr3_nt: TGTGCCAGCAGCTATCGGACAGGGGGGGAAGATACGCAGTATTTT
clone_size: many; d_call: TRBD1; j_call: TRBJ1-4; v_call: TRBV5-5; cdr3_aa: CASSPGVGGKLFF; cdr3_nt: TGTGCCAGCAGCCCTGGGGTAGGGGGCAAGCTGTTTTTT